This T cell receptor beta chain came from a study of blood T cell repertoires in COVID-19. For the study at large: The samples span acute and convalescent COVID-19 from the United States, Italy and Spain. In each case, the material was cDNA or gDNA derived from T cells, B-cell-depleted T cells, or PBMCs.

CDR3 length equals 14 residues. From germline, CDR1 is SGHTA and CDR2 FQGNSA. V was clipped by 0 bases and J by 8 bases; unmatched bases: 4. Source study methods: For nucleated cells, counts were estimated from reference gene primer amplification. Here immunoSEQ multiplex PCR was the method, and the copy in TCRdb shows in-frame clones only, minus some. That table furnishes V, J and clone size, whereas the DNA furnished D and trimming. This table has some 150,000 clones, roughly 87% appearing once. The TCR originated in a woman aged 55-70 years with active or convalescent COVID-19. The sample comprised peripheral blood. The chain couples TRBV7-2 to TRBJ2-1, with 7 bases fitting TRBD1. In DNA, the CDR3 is TGTGCCAGCAGCTTAGCGTACAGGGGCGATGAGCAGTTCTTC. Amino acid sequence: CASSLAYRGDEQFF.